Presented here are 9 T cell receptor beta chains from one specimen sequenced in a study of T cell responses to AZD1222 COVID-19 vaccine. Assay used: immunoSEQ multiplex PCR; TCRdb lists only in-frame clones, some missing. The sample contains 150,000 or so clones, around 90% of which appear only once. The specimen comprised peripheral blood, sampled on day 0 of AZD1222 vaccination. These receptors were obtained from an adult in good health.

J is TRBJ2-2 and V is TRBV2; D is possibly TRBD1 (5 bases). The V gene's germline CDR1 is SNHLY and CDR2 FYNNEI. The V gene lost 6 bases and the J gene lost 6 bases, with 8 bases spanning the gap. The CDR3 contains 12 residues. CDR3 nucleotide sequence: TGTGCCAGCAGGATACAGGCCGGGGAGCTGTTTTTT. Its translation is CASRIQAGELFF.

This chain connects TRBV9 to TRBJ2-7; 7 nucleotides line up with TRBD1. The CDR3 runs to 14 residues. Germline CDR1 and CDR2: SGDLS and YYNGEE. Trimming removed 0 bases from V and 4 bases from J; junction bases left unmatched: 4. The CDR3 coding sequence is TGTGCCAGCAGCGTAGACCTGGGACAGTACGAGCAGTACTTC. This encodes CASSVDLGQYEQYF.

V gene TRBV19 combines with J gene TRBJ1-2; 7 bases are a match to TRBD1. Germline CDR1 and CDR2: LNHDA and SQIVND (reference sequence). The ends lost 4 bases at V and 3 bases at J; junction bases unmatched: 11. This CDR3 comprises 16 residues. The CDR3 sequence: CASSTIGQESHYGYTF. CDR3 DNA: TGTGCCAGTAGTACGATCGGACAGGAGTCTCACTATGGCTACACCTTC.

This clone was seen once. This specimen includes other DNA sequences encoding the same CDR3. The V call is TRBV7-9, the J call TRBJ1-1; D possibly corresponds to TRBD1 (6 bases). V lost 1 base and J 7 bases, leaving 7 bases between the germline ends. The germline gives CDR1 SEHNR, CDR2 FQNEAQ (reference sequence). The CDR3 sequence is 12 residues long. The CDR3 region is CASSLETGEAFF. The CDR3, as DNA: TGTGCCAGCAGCTTAGAGACAGGTGAAGCTTTCTTT. The variable domain in full, with the rest retrieved from reference TRBV7-9 and TRBJ1-1, is DTGVSQNPRHKITKRGQNVTFRCDPISEHNRLYWYRQTLGQGPEFLTYFQNEAQLEKSRLLSDRFSAERPKGSFSTLEIQRTEQGDSAMYLCASSLETGEAFFGQGTRLTVV.

The chain carries TRBV6-5 and TRBJ2-1; no firm D call. The germline V gene encodes CDR1 MNHEY and CDR2 SVGAGI. V lost 6 bases and J 9 bases, leaving 12 bases between the germline ends. This CDR3 has 12 residues. The CDR3 region has the DNA TGTGCCAGCAGCCGCGACATCGCTGAGCAGTTCTTC. It codes for CASSRDIAEQFF.

The chain joins TRBV4-2 to TRBJ2-3; maybe TRBD2 (5 bases). This CDR3 comprises 15 residues. CDR1 is LGHNA, CDR2 YNFKEQ, per germline. The CDR3 protein is CATQSGETSTDTQYF. CDR3 nucleotide sequence: TGTGCGACCCAATCCGGGGAAACTAGCACAGATACGCAGTATTTT.

This chain's CDR3 is CASGRGGVLNSPLHF. The CDR3 region has the DNA TGTGCCAGCGGTCGGGGCGGGGTATTGAATTCACCCCTCCACTTT. The chain is built from TRBV2 and TRBJ1-6, with D possibly matching TRBD1 (5 bases). The V and J ends lost 8 bases and 7 bases respectively, with 18 bases between them. Germline lookup yields CDR1 SNHLY and CDR2 FYNNEI. This CDR3 contains 15 residues.

This clone was detected once. This chain uses TRBV13 with TRBJ2-2; 7 bases match TRBD2. The V and J ends lost 11 bases and 0 bases, in that order; junction bases with no gene match: 12. This CDR3 is 16 amino acids long. Germline loops: CDR1 PRHDT, CDR2 FYEKMQ (reference sequence). As DNA, the CDR3 is TGTGCCGGAGCGCCCCGCGGGGGAGCGAACACCGGGGAGCTGTTTTTT. Amino acid sequence: CAGAPRGGANTGELFF.

The chain uses TRBV5-1 and TRBJ2-7; TRBD1 might be the D (6 bases). The V and J ends lost 4 bases and 2 bases respectively, with 13 bases between them. In germline, CDR1 is SGHRS, CDR2 YFSETQ. The CDR3 length is 14 residues. The CDR3 loop is CASSQDSTAYEQYF. Here the CDR3 DNA reads TGCGCCAGCAGCCAGGACAGCACAGCCTACGAGCAGTACTTC.